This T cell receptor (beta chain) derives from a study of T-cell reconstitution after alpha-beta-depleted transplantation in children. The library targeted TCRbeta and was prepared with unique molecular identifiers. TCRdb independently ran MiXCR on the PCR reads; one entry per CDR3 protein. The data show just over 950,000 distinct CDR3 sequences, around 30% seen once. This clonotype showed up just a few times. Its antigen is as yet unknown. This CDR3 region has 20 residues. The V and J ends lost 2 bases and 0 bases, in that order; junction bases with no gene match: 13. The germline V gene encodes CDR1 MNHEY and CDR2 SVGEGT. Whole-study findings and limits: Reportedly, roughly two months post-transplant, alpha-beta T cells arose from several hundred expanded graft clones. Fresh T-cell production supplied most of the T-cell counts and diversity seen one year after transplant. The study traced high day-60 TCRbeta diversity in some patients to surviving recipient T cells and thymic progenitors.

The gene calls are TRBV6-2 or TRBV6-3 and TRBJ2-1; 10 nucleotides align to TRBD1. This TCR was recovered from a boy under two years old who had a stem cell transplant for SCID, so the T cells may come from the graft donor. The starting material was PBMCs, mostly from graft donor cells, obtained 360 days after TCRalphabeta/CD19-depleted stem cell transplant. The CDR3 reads CASSYPRGTGALFSYNEQFF. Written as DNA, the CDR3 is TGTGCCAGCAGTTACCCGAGGGGGACAGGGGCCCTTTTCTCCTACAATGAGCAGTTCTTC.